This TCR beta chain is drawn from a study of type 1 regulatory T cells. Study details: T-allo10 is an in vitro-generated, Tr1-enriched CD4 T cell product specific for alloantigen.

Germline V gene data show CDR1 as LGHDT and CDR2 as YNNKEL (reference sequence). This CDR3 comprises 16 residues. V shed 1 base, J shed 2 bases, and the junction held 2 bases outside the gene matches. TCRdb processed the reads anew with MiXCR; each CDR3 protein has one entry. This table holds 75,000 to 100,000 distinct CDR3 sequences, roughly a third found once. The chain employs TRBV3-1 and TRBJ2-3, with 11 positions matching TRBD2. The sequence was collected from a human donor in good health. The sample comprised CD4+ T cells, either the whole sample or a sorted fraction (not recorded which). The CDR3 DNA is TGTGCCAGCAGCCAAGGACTAGCGGGGCCCACAGATACGCAGTATTTT. Amino acids: CASSQGLAGPTDTQYF.